This T cell receptor beta chain was captured in a study of T cell repertoires in cytomegalovirus infection. Study-wide points: CMV-specific HLA-C-restricted TCR beta clonotypes dominated the ex vivo response.

TCRdb reprocessed the reads via MiXCR and lists one record per CDR3 protein. The table records more than 250,000 distinct CDR3 sequences, roughly 25% of them present only once. The CDR3 runs to 14 residues. V dropped 5 bases and J dropped 2 bases, with 9 bases sitting between them. Germline loops: CDR1 SGHTA, CDR2 FQGNSA. In its sample, this clonotype was seen many times. Its target is not known. This sample comprised cultured PBMCs, obtained from culture after CMV antigen stimulation. V and J are TRBV7-2 and TRBJ2-2, with no clear D. The sequence was collected from a human donor in good health (CMV status not recorded). Some clones in this sample may be carry-over from other donors' samples. CDR3 in DNA: TGTGCCAGCAGCCGCGACGGCAACACCGGGGAGCTGTTTTTT. This sequence encodes CASSRDGNTGELFF.